The clone carrying this TCR beta chain has only a few counts. TCRdb fed the RT-PCR reads into MiXCR, producing one record per CDR3 protein. The table records around 530,000 distinct CDR3 sequences, 12% of them present only once. The data stem from a study of response to subunit inactivated influenza vaccine. V was trimmed by 10 bases and J by 0 bases, leaving 12 bases between them. Per the germline V gene, CDR1 is SNHLY and CDR2 is FYNNEI. The CDR3 extends over 14 amino acids. This TCR was recovered from a man aged 50 to 59 who received an inactivated influenza vaccine. This sequence joins TRBV2 and TRBJ2-2; D is perhaps TRBD1 (6 bases). The specimen was PBMCs from blood, collected on the day of vaccination. DNA for the CDR3: TGTGCCACCACTAGGGGGACGAACACCGGGGAGCTGTTTTTT. Its protein product is CATTRGTNTGELFF.